The 12 T cell receptor beta chains reported below all come from one sample, sequenced in a study of shared T cell receptors in the human thymus. The method was immunoSEQ multiplex PCR; TCRdb's version includes in-frame clones alone and lacks a portion of them. The sample shows approximately 660,000 clones, more than 75% of them seen only once. This sample was shared with a second study, whose subject was human thymus T cells.

Input material: thymocytes. The receptors shown here come from a boy in the first two years of life with a congenital heart defect.

The chain uses TRBV6-5 and TRBJ2-3, with 10 bases identical to TRBD1. Germline V gene sequence: CDR1 MNHEY, CDR2 SVGAGI. This CDR3 contains 15 residues. Unmatched junction bases numbered 5, after V lost 5 bases and J lost 3 bases. The CDR3 sequence: CASSQLGQGTDTQYF. CDR3 coding DNA: TGTGCCAGCAGTCAATTGGGACAGGGGACAGATACGCAGTATTTT.

The J gene is TRBJ2-7, the V gene TRBV15, with 10 nucleotides matching TRBD2. Losses at the gene ends were 1 base for V and 3 bases for J; bases not matched to a gene: 9. From germline, CDR1 is LNHNV and CDR2 YYDKDF (reference sequence). This CDR3 is 17 amino acids long. The CDR3 region is CATSRGLGLADNYEQYF. The CDR3 DNA follows: TGTGCCACCAGCAGAGGGCTAGGACTAGCGGATAACTACGAGCAGTACTTC.

CDR3 DNA: TGTGCCAGCAGTTTATATCGTGTAGTCCTTACCCCTAACTATGGCTACACCTTC. This gives the protein CASSLYRVVLTPNYGYTF. This chain connects TRBV28 to TRBJ1-2; no firm D call. Trimming cost V 1 base and J 0 bases, with 18 bases left between them. This CDR3 region has 18 residues. Germline V gives CDR1 MDHEN, CDR2 SYDVKM.

The V and J genes are TRBV4-3 and TRBJ1-2; D is undetermined. The germline V and J ends were trimmed by 1 base and 5 bases, with 14 bases remaining between them. Germline values: CDR1 LGHNA, CDR2 YSLEER. This CDR3 spans 15 amino acids. DNA of the CDR3: TGCGCCAGCAGCCAAGGAGCCCCGGGGTCGTATGGCTACACCTTC. This gives the protein CASSQGAPGSYGYTF.

The chain links TRBV11-2 to TRBJ2-2; no reliable D call. The germline V gene has CDR1 SGHAT and CDR2 FQNNGV. Trimming removed 4 bases from V and 7 bases from J, with 22 bases in between. The CDR3 runs 17 residues. CDR3 nucleotide sequence: TGTGCCAGCAGCTCCCATCTACAGAGAGAAACGGACGGGGAGCTGTTTTTT. It specifies CASSSHLQRETDGELFF.

The chain uses TRBV27 and TRBJ1-2, with TRBD1 matching 10 bases. This CDR3 contains 12 residues. Trimming removed 8 bases from V and 7 bases from J; junction bases left unmatched: 4. The germline V gene encodes CDR1 MNHEY and CDR2 SMNVEV (reference sequence). CDR3 loop: CASRQGAFGYTF. CDR3 DNA: TGTGCCAGCCGACAGGGGGCGTTTGGCTACACCTTC.

The genes are TRBV28 and TRBJ1-1, with 7 bases fitting TRBD1. V was clipped by 0 bases and J by 0 bases; unmatched bases: 7. The CDR3 has 17 amino acids. CDR1 is MDHEN and CDR2 is SYDVKM in the germline V gene. This CDR3 reads CASSLCCPGTVNTEAFF. DNA of the CDR3: TGTGCCAGCAGTTTATGTTGCCCCGGGACAGTGAACACTGAAGCTTTCTTT.

This rearrangement joins TRBV28 to TRBJ2-5; 11 bases align to TRBD1. With 6 bases clipped from V and 5 bases from J, the junction kept 8 bases outside the gene matches. Germline CDR1 reads MDHEN; CDR2 reads SYDVKM. The CDR3 contains 15 residues. The CDR3 DNA reads as TGTGCCAGCAGGACAACCCGGGACAGGGGGGAGACCCAGTACTTC. It specifies CASRTTRDRGETQYF. The full variable domain, completed using reference TRBV28 and TRBJ2-5, is DVKVTQSSRYLVKRTGEKVFLECVQDMDHENMFWYRQDPGLGLRLIYFSYDVKMKEKGDIPEGYSVSREKKERFSLILESASTNQTSMYLCASRTTRDRGETQYFGPGTRLLVL.

The chain joins TRBV7-9 to TRBJ2-7, with D hard to call. Deletions cut 5 bases from V and 4 bases from J, with 18 bases between. Germline V gene sequence: CDR1 SEHNR, CDR2 FQNEAQ (reference sequence). CDR3 length equals 15 residues. The CDR3 DNA reads TGTGCCAGCAGCCCTGTGGGCGCAAGACCTTACGAGCAGTACTTC. Amino acid sequence: CASSPVGARPYEQYF. Variable domain in full (rest from reference TRBV7-9 and TRBJ2-7): DTGVSQNPRHKITKRGQNVTFRCDPISEHNRLYWYRQTLGQGPEFLTYFQNEAQLEKSRLLSDRFSAERPKGSFSTLEIQRTEQGDSAMYLCASSPVGARPYEQYFGPGTRLTVT.

This rearrangement joins TRBV4-1 to TRBJ1-3; D gene unclear. V was pared by 1 base and J by 3 bases, with 7 bases between. The CDR3 totals 14 residues. Germline V gene sequence: CDR1 MGHRA, CDR2 YSYEKL. The CDR3: CASSQVQLGNTIYF. CDR3 sequence (DNA): TGCGCCAGCAGCCAAGTACAGCTTGGAAACACCATATATTTT.

This clone was seen once. The J gene is TRBJ2-3, the V gene TRBV11-2, with a tentative D call TRBD1 (5 bases). CDR1 is SGHAT, CDR2 FQNNGV, per germline. CDR3 size: 15 residues. The V end was cut by 5 bases, the J end by 2 bases, with 14 bases between. This chain's CDR3 is CASSPGHLFTDTQYF. CDR3 sequence (DNA): TGTGCCAGCAGCCCCGGACATCTCTTCACAGATACGCAGTATTTT.

The chain employs TRBV4-3 and TRBJ2-7, with 7 bases fitting TRBD2. From germline, CDR1 is LGHNA and CDR2 YSLEER. J was trimmed by 3 bases and V by 0 bases; bases with no gene match: 8. This CDR3 region has 16 residues. This CDR3 is CASSQDRVSGDYEQYF. CDR3 in DNA: TGCGCCAGCAGCCAAGATCGAGTAAGCGGGGACTACGAGCAGTACTTC.